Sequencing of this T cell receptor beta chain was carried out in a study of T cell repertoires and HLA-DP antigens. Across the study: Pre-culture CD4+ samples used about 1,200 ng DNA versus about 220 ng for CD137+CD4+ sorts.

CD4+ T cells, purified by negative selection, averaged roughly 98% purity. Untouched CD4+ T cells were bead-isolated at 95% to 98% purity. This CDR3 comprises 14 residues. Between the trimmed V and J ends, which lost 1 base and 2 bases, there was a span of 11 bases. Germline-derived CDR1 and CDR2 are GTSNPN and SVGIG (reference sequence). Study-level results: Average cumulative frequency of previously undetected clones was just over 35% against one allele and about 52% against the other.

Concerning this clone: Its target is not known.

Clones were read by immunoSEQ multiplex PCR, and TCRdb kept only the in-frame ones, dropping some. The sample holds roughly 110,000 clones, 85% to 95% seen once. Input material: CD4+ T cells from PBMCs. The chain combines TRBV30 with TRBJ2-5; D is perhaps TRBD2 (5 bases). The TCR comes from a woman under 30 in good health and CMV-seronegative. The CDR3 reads CAWSGGAPQETQYF. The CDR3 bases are TGTGCCTGGAGTGGGGGAGCCCCTCAAGAGACCCAGTACTTC.